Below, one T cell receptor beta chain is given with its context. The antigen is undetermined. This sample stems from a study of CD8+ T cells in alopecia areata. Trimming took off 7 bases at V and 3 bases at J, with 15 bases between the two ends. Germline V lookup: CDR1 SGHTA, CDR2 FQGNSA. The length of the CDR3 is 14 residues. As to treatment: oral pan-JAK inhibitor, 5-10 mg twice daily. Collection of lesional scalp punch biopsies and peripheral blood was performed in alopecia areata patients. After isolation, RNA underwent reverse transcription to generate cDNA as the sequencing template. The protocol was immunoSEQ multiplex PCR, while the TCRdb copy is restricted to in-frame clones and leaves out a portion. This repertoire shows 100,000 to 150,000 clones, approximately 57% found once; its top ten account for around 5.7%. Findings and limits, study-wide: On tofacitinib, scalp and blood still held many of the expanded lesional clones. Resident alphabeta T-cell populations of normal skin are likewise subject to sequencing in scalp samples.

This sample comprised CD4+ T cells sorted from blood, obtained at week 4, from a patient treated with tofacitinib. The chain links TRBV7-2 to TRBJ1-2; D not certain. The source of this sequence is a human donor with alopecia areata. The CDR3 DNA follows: TGTGCCAGCATCCCTAAAGTTTCGGACTATGGCTACACCTTC. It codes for CASIPKVSDYGYTF.